One and the same sample provided the 32 T cell receptor beta chains below, sequenced in a study of cytomegalovirus exposure and HLA in healthy donors. The PCR made use of 60 Vbeta and 13 Jbeta primers. Data came from immunoSEQ multiplex PCR; TCRdb stores just in-frame clones and leaves some out. The data show roughly 100,000 clones, with 78% seen just once and approximately 1.9% held by the top ten. Specimen: PBMCs. These receptors all come from a woman aged 35 to 49 in good health and CMV-seronegative.

The V and J genes are TRBV7-2 and TRBJ1-5; 7 bases line up with TRBD1. The trim removed 5 bases at V and 4 bases at J, leaving 14 bases unmatched. CDR3 length equals 17 residues. CDR1 and CDR2 (germline): SGHTA, FQGNSA. The CDR3 loop reads CASSRFSTGQNNQPQHF. For the CDR3, the DNA is TGTGCCAGCAGCCGATTCTCTACGGGACAGAATAATCAGCCCCAGCATTTT.

This chain joins TRBV7-2 and TRBJ1-1; unclear D gene. The CDR3 has 13 residues. Trimming removed 3 bases from V and 4 bases from J, with 9 bases in between. CDR1 SGHTA and CDR2 FQGNSA come from the germline V gene. This CDR3 reads CASSFLGGTEAFF. CDR3 nucleotides: TGTGCCAGCAGCTTCTTGGGAGGCACTGAAGCTTTCTTT.

The V call is TRBV28, the J call TRBJ1-1; D call uncertain. The V end was cut by 8 bases, the J end by 0 bases, with 13 bases between. The germline V gene encodes CDR1 MDHEN and CDR2 SYDVKM. The CDR3 totals 14 residues. This CDR3 reads CASGPQFLNTEAFF. The CDR3 coding sequence is TGTGCCAGCGGCCCACAGTTTTTGAACACTGAAGCTTTCTTT.

The chain joins TRBV6-5 to TRBJ1-3, with D uncertain. Deletions cut 5 bases from V and 0 bases from J, with 8 bases between. This CDR3 is built from 14 residues. CDR1 is MNHEY and CDR2 is SVGAGI in the germline V gene. DNA for the CDR3: TGTGCCAGCAGTGGCTCGATCTCTGGAAACACCATATATTTT. This gives the protein CASSGSISGNTIYF.

The chain joins TRBV10-3 to TRBJ2-4; D call uncertain. The germline V gene has CDR1 ENHRY and CDR2 SYGVKD. There are 14 residues in the CDR3. V was cut by 0 bases and J by 9 bases, with 12 bases left in between. The CDR3 protein is CAISESNAESIQYF. The DNA for the CDR3 is TGTGCCATCAGTGAGTCGAATGCCGAGAGCATTCAGTACTTC.

V and J are TRBV5-4 and TRBJ2-1, with TRBD2 matching 8 bases. Germline lookup yields CDR1 SGHNT and CDR2 YYREEE (reference sequence). The CDR3 contains 15 residues. The V gene end was trimmed by 1 base and the J gene end by 3 bases; junction bases not matched to a gene: 3. This CDR3 is CASSLKREIYNEQFF. The CDR3 nucleotides are TGTGCCAGCAGCTTGAAGCGGGAGATCTACAATGAGCAGTTCTTC.

The CDR3 sequence: CASSISSSYGYNEQFF. In nucleotides, the CDR3 is TGTGCCAGTAGTATTTCTAGCTCTTACGGGTACAATGAGCAGTTCTTC. The chain joins TRBV19 to TRBJ2-1, with D possibly TRBD2 on 5 matching bases. Trimming removed 3 bases from V and 4 bases from J, with 16 bases in between. CDR3 length: 16 amino acids. Per germline, CDR1 LNHDA and CDR2 SQIVND (reference sequence).

The chain links TRBV28 to TRBJ1-4; a weak D match, TRBD1 (5 bases). From germline, CDR1 is MDHEN and CDR2 SYDVKM. This CDR3 region has 14 residues. The V end was cut by 4 bases, the J end by 4 bases, with 10 bases between. The DNA for the CDR3 is TGTGCCAGCAGTTATCACAGGAATAATGAAAAACTGTTTTTT. Encoded protein: CASSYHRNNEKLFF.

The chain has TRBV11-2 and TRBJ2-2; D uncertain. Germline V gene lookup returns CDR1 SGHAT and CDR2 FQNNGV. Deletions cut 0 bases from V and 4 bases from J, with 9 bases between. This CDR3 is 15 amino acids long. The CDR3 here is CASSLEPGFTGELFF. Here the CDR3 DNA reads TGTGCCAGCAGCTTAGAGCCGGGTTTCACCGGGGAGCTGTTTTTT.

The chain combines TRBV5-1 with TRBJ2-1, with D tentatively TRBD2 (6 bases). V was cut by 4 bases and J by 3 bases, with 11 bases left in between. Germline loops: CDR1 SGHRS, CDR2 YFSETQ. The CDR3 extends over 14 amino acids. In DNA, the CDR3 is TGCGCCAGCAGCCCCCTTAGCGGCTACAATGAGCAGTTCTTC. Translating it yields CASSPLSGYNEQFF.

This rearrangement joins TRBV5-1 to TRBJ1-2, with 9 bases that match TRBD1. Germline V CDR1 and CDR2: SGHRS, YFSETQ. The CDR3 extends over 13 amino acids. Trimming removed 4 bases from V and 5 bases from J; junction bases left unmatched: 3. In DNA, the CDR3 is TGCGCCAGCAGCGAAGGGACAGGGTATGGCTACACCTTC. Amino acid sequence: CASSEGTGYGYTF.

This chain joins TRBV6-6 and TRBJ1-3; 10 bases align to TRBD1. Trimming took 4 bases from V and 1 from J; bases not matched to a gene: 4. The germline gives CDR1 MNHNY, CDR2 SVGAGI (reference sequence). The CDR3 has 16 residues. This CDR3 is CASSWDRGKSGNTIYF. CDR3 bases: TGTGCCAGCAGTTGGGACAGGGGAAAATCTGGAAACACCATATATTTT.

The gene calls are TRBV9 and TRBJ2-1, with TRBD1 matching over 10 bases. The CDR3 runs to 14 residues. Germline CDR1 is SGDLS and CDR2 is YYNGEE. The J segment lost 5 bases and the V segment lost 4 bases, leaving 3 bases of the junction unmatched. The CDR3 region has the DNA TGTGCCAGCAGCCCAGGGACAGGGGACAATGAGCAGTTCTTC. Its protein product is CASSPGTGDNEQFF.

The gene calls are TRBV5-6 and TRBJ2-7, with 11 bases matching TRBD2. CDR3 length equals 14 residues. CDR1 and CDR2 (germline): SGHDT, YYEEEE. With V trimmed by 2 bases and J by 2 bases, 0 bases remained unmatched. CDR3 in amino acids: CASSLLAGAYEQYF. The CDR3 DNA follows: TGTGCCAGCAGCTTACTAGCGGGAGCCTACGAGCAGTACTTC.

V is TRBV6-5 and J is TRBJ2-3, with 8 nucleotides matching TRBD2. J was trimmed by 1 base and V by 6 bases; bases with no gene match: 6. The CDR3 is 15 residues long. Germline loops: CDR1 MNHEY, CDR2 SVGAGI. In DNA form, the CDR3 reads TGTGCCAGCAGGGAAACTAGCGGTGGCACAGATACGCAGTATTTT. It translates to CASRETSGGTDTQYF.

The chain links TRBV11-3 to TRBJ2-2; 7 bases map to TRBD1. Germline CDR1 and CDR2: SGHNT and YENEEA. Losses at the gene ends were 5 bases for V and 5 bases for J; bases not matched to a gene: 2. This CDR3 has 13 residues. This CDR3 reads CASSPRGTGELFF. The CDR3 nucleotides are TGTGCCAGCAGCCCCAGGGGGACCGGGGAGCTGTTTTTT.

This chain links TRBV7-2 with TRBJ2-7, with 7 positions matching TRBD1. The V segment lost 2 bases and the J segment 4 bases; nucleotides outside the gene matches: 2. CDR1 is SGHTA and CDR2 is FQGNSA in the germline V gene. The CDR3 extends over 13 amino acids. The CDR3 bases are TGTGCCAGCAGCTTAATGGACAGGTACGAGCAGTACTTC. Its protein is CASSLMDRYEQYF.

The gene calls are TRBV18 and TRBJ2-7, with 8 bases matching TRBD2. The CDR3 length is 12 residues. The germline CDR1 and CDR2 sequences are KGHSH and LQKENI. V lost 11 bases, J lost 2 bases, and 5 bases stayed unmatched. The chain's CDR3 is CARREGPYEQYF. The CDR3 nucleotides read TGTGCCCGTCGGGAGGGGCCCTACGAGCAGTACTTC.

V gene TRBV5-8 combines with J gene TRBJ2-3, with 7 bases that match TRBD2. The CDR3 extends over 19 amino acids. Trimming removed 1 base from V and 6 bases from J; junction bases left unmatched: 20. Germline V gene lookup returns CDR1 SGHTS and CDR2 YDEGEE. This CDR3 is CASSLSWASGTVRGDTQYF. The DNA of the CDR3 is TGTGCCAGCAGCTTGTCGTGGGCTAGCGGAACCGTCAGAGGGGATACGCAGTATTTT.

This sequence joins TRBV27 and TRBJ1-1; a weak D match, TRBD1 (5 bases). Trimming removed 5 bases from V and 5 bases from J, with 15 bases in between. The CDR3 is 14 amino acids. Germline CDR1 and CDR2: MNHEY and SMNVEV (reference sequence). The CDR3 nucleotides are TGTGCCAGCAGTCCCACCTGGGCAGGGACTGAAGCTTTCTTT. Translating gives CASSPTWAGTEAFF.

The genes are TRBV4-1 and TRBJ1-1, with unresolved D. Germline V gene data show CDR1 as MGHRA and CDR2 as YSYEKL. This CDR3 is built from 13 residues. V gave up 4 bases and J gave up 8 bases, with 14 bases separating them. The CDR3 DNA reads as TGCGCCAGCAGCCCCGCCGGGTCGAGGGAAGCTTTCTTT. Protein product: CASSPAGSREAFF.

V and J are TRBV1 and TRBJ2-1; the table's D call TRBD2 went unverified against the DNA. TRBV1 is assigned pseudogene status. CDR3 size: 16 residues. CDR3 in DNA: TGCACCAGCAGCCAAGATCTTAATCACTTCCACAATGAGCAGTTCTTC. It codes for CTSSQDLNHFHNEQFF.

The chain employs TRBV6-6 and TRBJ1-5; tentative D call: TRBD1 (6 bases). CDR3 length: 11 residues. V was shortened by 6 bases and J by 6 bases, with 6 bases between the two germline ends. CDR1 and CDR2 from the germline V gene are MNHNY and SVGAGI (reference sequence). The CDR3 DNA sequence: TGTGCCAGCAGAGGGGGTCAGCCCCAGCATTTT. Protein: CASRGGQPQHF.

Points on this clone: An end of the junction differs from the germline gene, which may be a read error. CDR3 DNA: TGTTCCAGCAGCTTGACAGACCCCTCTTTGGGTGGCTACACCTTC. Its protein product is CSSSLTDPSLGGYTF. The chain carries TRBV7-9 and TRBJ1-2, with D perhaps matching TRBD1 (5 bases). The CDR3 contains 15 residues. CDR1 is SEHNR and CDR2 is FQNEAQ in the germline V gene (reference sequence).

As concerns this clone: The identical CDR3 is also encoded by other nucleotide sequences in the sample. The chain combines TRBV19 with TRBJ2-7; maybe TRBD1 (5 bases). The CDR3 spans 12 residues. Germline assignment: CDR1 LNHDA and CDR2 SQIVND (reference sequence). Trimming removed 5 bases at V and 2 bases at J, with 7 bases between. In DNA, the CDR3 is TGTGCCAGTAGTCCAGGGACCTACGAGCAGTACTTC. Translated, it gives CASSPGTYEQYF.

The chain employs TRBV6-5 and TRBJ2-7; TRBD2 matches 8 bases. The CDR3 length is 15 residues. V trimming: 4 bases; J trimming: 6 bases; junction bases outside the gene matches: 11. Germline V gives CDR1 MNHEY, CDR2 SVGAGI. CDR3 in DNA: TGTGCCAGCAGTTGGGGACTAGAGGTACAGAGCGAGCAGTACTTC. Translating gives CASSWGLEVQSEQYF.

The CDR3 DNA reads as TGTGCCAGCAGCGTAGGAAGCGGAGAGCAGTTCTTC. As protein: CASSVGSGEQFF. V gene TRBV9 combines with J gene TRBJ2-1; perhaps TRBD2 as D (5 bases). This CDR3 region has 12 residues. Germline CDR1 is SGDLS and CDR2 is YYNGEE. Trimming cost V 0 bases and J 10 bases, with 8 bases left between them. Full variable domain (rest looked up from reference TRBV9 and TRBJ2-1): DSGVTQTPKHLITATGQRVTLRCSPRSGDLSVYWYQQSLDQGLQFLIQYYNGEERAKGNILERFSAQQFPDLHSELNLSSLELGDSALYFCASSVGSGEQFFGPGTRLTVL.

The chain uses TRBV25-1 and TRBJ2-1; 8 nucleotides agree with TRBD2. CDR3 size: 16 residues. Germline V lookup: CDR1 MGHDK, CDR2 SYGVNS. V lost 3 bases, J lost 1 base, and 5 bases stayed unmatched. In DNA, the CDR3 is TGTGCCAGCAGTGAGCGGGCTAGCGGGTCCTACAATGAGCAGTTCTTC. This translates into CASSERASGSYNEQFF.

The chain couples TRBV14 to TRBJ1-1, with D tentatively TRBD1 (5 bases). Germline values: CDR1 SGHDN, CDR2 FVKESK. The CDR3 covers 14 residues. V was shortened by 0 bases and J by 8 bases, with 13 bases between the two germline ends. Here the CDR3 reads CASSQEARGVEAFF. The CDR3, as DNA: TGTGCCAGCAGCCAAGAAGCCCGGGGGGTCGAAGCTTTCTTT.

This clone was recorded once. The J gene is TRBJ1-4, the V gene TRBV28; 7 bases are shared with TRBD1. CDR1 and CDR2 (germline): MDHEN, SYDVKM. There are 14 residues in the CDR3. V gave up 3 bases and J gave up 6 bases; unmatched junction bases: 4. The CDR3 bases are TGTGCCAGCAGTTTGACAGGGTTGGATGAAAAACTGTTTTTT. It encodes CASSLTGLDEKLFF.

The chain recombines TRBV28 with TRBJ2-5; TRBD2 matches at 14 bases. Matching the DNA end better, TRBJ2-7 makes the J call doubtful. CDR1 is MDHEN and CDR2 is SYDVKM in the germline V gene. The CDR3 runs to 15 residues. CDR3 bases: TGTGCCAGCAGTCTACCGGGACTAGCGGGAGACGAGCAGTACTTC. Protein product: CASSLPGLAGDEQYF.

This clone has just one count. CDR3 amino acids: CATSLGTYSNQPQHF. The CDR3 nucleotides are TGTGCCACCAGCCTGGGCACCTATAGCAATCAGCCCCAGCATTTT. The chain couples TRBV15 to TRBJ1-5; D not resolved. Deletions cut 5 bases from V and 0 bases from J, with 11 bases between. The CDR3 is 15 amino acids. Germline-derived CDR1 and CDR2 are LNHNV and YYDKDF (reference sequence).